One and the same sample provided the 32 T cell receptor beta chains below, sequenced in a study of T cells in Graves' hyperthyroidism and ophthalmopathy. Using RNA transcripts as the source, TCR beta CDR3 regions were amplified. Primed by the HTBI set, a first-round RT-PCR was run on the TCR CDR3. TCRdb reanalysed the multiplex PCR reads using MiXCR and keeps one entry per CDR3 protein. The table lists 610,000 or so distinct CDR3 sequences, roughly 46% of them singletons. Sequences were obtained from peripheral blood or thyroid tissue (not recorded which). These receptors all come from a woman between 18 and 30 years old with Graves' hyperthyroidism.

The V call is TRBV24-1, the J call TRBJ2-7; the match to TRBD2 covers 7 bases. This CDR3 region has 16 residues. Germline assignment: CDR1 KGHDR and CDR2 SFDVKD. Trimming took 4 bases from V and 1 from J; bases not matched to a gene: 9. The CDR3 spells CATSDYVSGPSYEQYF. In DNA, the CDR3 is TGTGCCACCAGTGACTACGTTAGCGGGCCTTCCTACGAGCAGTACTTC.

This clonotype was seen ten or more times. The V and J genes are TRBV2 and TRBJ1-1; no reliable D call. Germline lookup yields CDR1 SNHLY and CDR2 FYNNEI. This CDR3 is 14 amino acids long. V lost 6 bases to trimming and J lost 5 bases, with 16 bases between them. Here the CDR3 DNA reads TGTGCCAGCAGCGAGGGTCCGCCTCGTACTGAAGCTTTCTTT. Translation: CASSEGPPRTEAFF.

This clonotype came up once. A junction boundary mismatches the germline segment, possibly from a read error. This chain joins TRBV2 and TRBJ1-5; D perhaps matches TRBD1 (5 bases). CDR3 length: 16 residues. Per the germline V gene, CDR1 is SNHLY and CDR2 is FYNNEI. CDR3 protein: CASSEGRGIGTWPQHF. CDR3 bases: TGCGCCAGCAGTGAAGGTCGAGGCATAGGGACCTGGCCCCAGCATTTT.

About this clonotype: This could be a read error, since a much larger clone is one nucleotide away. The chain combines TRBV12-3 or TRBV12-4 with TRBJ1-1; TRBD1 might be the D (5 bases). V was pared by 6 bases and J by 5 bases, with 22 bases between. This CDR3 spans 16 amino acids. The DNA of the CDR3 is TGTGCCAGCAGGGTGACGCCGGAGGGGCTTGCAACTGAAGCTTTCTTT. It encodes CASRVTPEGLATEAFF.

V is TRBV6-5 and J is TRBJ1-2; D is possibly TRBD1 (6 bases). Trimming removed 7 bases from V and 10 bases from J, with 16 bases in between. Germline V gene data show CDR1 as MNHEY and CDR2 as SVGAGI. The CDR3 spans 12 residues. The CDR3 spells CASTAGWGAYTF. DNA for the CDR3: TGTGCCAGCACCGCCGGGTGGGGGGCCTACACCTTC.

This clonotype was found many times. The rearrangement joins TRBV12-3 or TRBV12-4 to TRBJ2-7; D unclear. CDR3 length: 15 amino acids. Between the trimmed V and J ends, which lost 7 bases and 6 bases, there was a span of 22 bases. The CDR3 loop is CASTFTDDPLLEQYF. The CDR3 region has the DNA TGTGCCAGCACCTTCACCGATGACCCGTTACTCGAGCAGTACTTC.

This clonotype was detected ten times or more. This sequence joins TRBV3-1 and TRBJ1-1, with D unclear. This CDR3 comprises 15 residues. Germline CDR1 is LGHDT and CDR2 is YNNKEL (reference sequence). V lost 1 base to trimming and J lost 1 base, with 10 bases between them. CDR3 protein: CASSQAGSSNTEAFF. In DNA, the CDR3 is TGTGCCAGCAGCCAAGCCGGGAGCTCGAACACTGAAGCTTTCTTT.

At least ten counts were recorded for this clonotype. This chain uses TRBV9 with TRBJ1-1, with D hard to call. V was clipped by 4 bases and J by 0 bases, with 16 bases between them. The CDR3 totals 16 residues. Germline CDR1 reads SGDLS; CDR2 reads YYNGEE. Written as DNA, the CDR3 is TGTGCCAGCAGCCTCCATCGGGGAGAGGTGAACACTGAAGCTTTCTTT. This encodes CASSLHRGEVNTEAFF.

In this sample, this clonotype turned up a few times. The chain is built from TRBV29-1 and TRBJ2-1; 13 bases line up with TRBD2. V shed 5 bases, J shed 3 bases, and the junction held 10 bases outside the gene matches. Germline CDR1 SQVTM, CDR2 ANQGSEA. This CDR3 contains 17 residues. The chain's CDR3 is CSVTGLAGHGDYNEQFF. The CDR3 nucleotides read TGCAGCGTTACGGGACTAGCGGGGCACGGCGACTACAATGAGCAGTTCTTC.

The rearrangement joins TRBV20-1 to TRBJ1-2, with 12 bases that match TRBD1. V was clipped by 1 base and J by 7 bases; unmatched bases: 10. CDR1 and CDR2 from the germline V gene are DFQATT and SNEGSKA (reference sequence). The CDR3 totals 16 residues. The CDR3 region is CSARAPLGTGGSGYTF. In DNA, the CDR3 is TGCAGTGCTAGAGCCCCCCTGGGGACAGGGGGCTCTGGCTACACCTTC.

This clonotype turned up a few times. The chain combines TRBV2 with TRBJ2-7; the match to TRBD2 covers 12 bases. Germline V lookup: CDR1 SNHLY, CDR2 FYNNEI. The V and J ends lost 10 bases and 1 base, in that order; junction bases with no gene match: 2. The CDR3 covers 13 residues. This CDR3 reads CAKGLAGSYEQYF. DNA for the CDR3: TGTGCCAAGGGACTAGCGGGTTCCTACGAGCAGTACTTC.

This clonotype was recorded many times. The chain joins TRBV12-3 or TRBV12-4 to TRBJ2-7; 7 bases align to TRBD2. J gave up 6 bases and V 3 bases, and 5 bases lay outside the gene matches. This CDR3 is built from 13 residues. The CDR3 protein is CASSLAGVVEQYF. The CDR3 DNA is TGTGCCAGCAGTTTGGCGGGGGTGGTCGAGCAGTACTTC.

V is TRBV29-1 and J is TRBJ2-7, with a weak D call TRBD2 (5 bases). There are 13 residues in the CDR3. V was clipped by 4 bases and J by 2 bases, with 12 bases between them. CDR1 is SQVTM and CDR2 is ANQGSEA in the germline V gene. In DNA form, the CDR3 reads TGCAGCGTTGCCGAGGGATCGGCCTACGAGCAGTACTTC. Protein sequence: CSVAEGSAYEQYF.

Concerning this clonotype itself: A much larger clonotype is one base distant, so this may be a read error. The chain has TRBV4-3 and TRBJ2-7; unclear D gene. Per the germline V gene, CDR1 is LGHNA and CDR2 is YSLEER. Trimming took off 0 bases at V and 3 bases at J, with 15 bases between the two ends. The CDR3 is made up of 16 amino acids. This CDR3 is CASSQDFRAVGYEQYF. CDR3 DNA: TGCGCCAGCAGCCAAGATTTCCGGGCGGTTGGCTACGAGCAGTACTTC.

This clonotype was recorded at least ten times. The chain is built from TRBV19 and TRBJ2-2; D not certain. Germline V gives CDR1 LNHDA, CDR2 SQIVND (reference sequence). V lost 2 bases, J lost 0 bases, and 10 bases lay in between. CDR3 length: 16 residues. The CDR3 sequence is CASSIFGRTNTGELFF. The CDR3, as DNA: TGTGCCAGTAGTATATTTGGACGGACGAACACCGGGGAGCTGTTTTTT.

This clonotype was picked up many times. The V call is TRBV20-1, the J call TRBJ1-2; no reliable D call. Trimming took 3 bases from V and 8 from J, leaving 13 bases between them. The germline gives CDR1 DFQATT, CDR2 SNEGSKA (reference sequence). This CDR3 contains 12 residues. CDR3 protein: CSASLGMVGYTF. DNA for the CDR3: TGCAGTGCTAGTCTCGGCATGGTAGGCTACACCTTC.

The rearrangement uses TRBV15 and TRBJ1-1, with D possibly TRBD1 on 6 matching bases. The CDR3 covers 15 residues. Deletions cut 0 bases from V and 0 bases from J, with 8 bases between. The germline V gene encodes CDR1 LNHNV and CDR2 YYDKDF (reference sequence). CDR3 region: CATSREGTLNTEAFF. The DNA of the CDR3 is TGTGCCACCAGCAGAGAAGGGACATTGAACACTGAAGCTTTCTTT.

This clonotype was found many times. This chain connects TRBV12-3 or TRBV12-4 to TRBJ1-2, with no clear D. V lost 6 bases, J lost 3 bases, and 8 bases lay in between. This CDR3 spans 12 amino acids. CDR3 loop: CASSHGDYGYTF. The CDR3 DNA reads TGTGCCAGCAGCCATGGAGACTATGGCTACACCTTC.

The chain uses TRBV14 and TRBJ2-5; D is possibly TRBD1 or TRBD2 (5 bases each). Trimming removed 1 base at V and 7 bases at J, with 19 bases between. The CDR3 has 16 residues. Per the germline V gene, CDR1 is SGHDN and CDR2 is FVKESK. The CDR3 reads CASSQASGTLRGTQYF. Written as DNA, the CDR3 is TGTGCCAGCAGCCAAGCGTCAGGGACCCTTCGTGGGACCCAGTACTTC. The full variable domain, completed using reference TRBV14 and TRBJ2-5, is EAGVTQFPSHSVIEKGQTVTLRCDPISGHDNLYWYRRVMGKEIKFLLHFVKESKQDESGMPNNRFLAERTGGTYSTLKVQPAELEDSGVYFCASSQASGTLRGTQYFGPGTRLLVL.

Here the CDR3 reads CASSLASGTRPYEQYF. In DNA form, the CDR3 reads TGTGCCAGCAGCTTAGCTAGCGGGACTAGACCATACGAGCAGTACTTC. The genes are TRBV7-6 and TRBJ2-7; TRBD2 aligns across 8 bases. The V gene's germline CDR1 is SGHVS and CDR2 FNYEAQ. This CDR3 region has 16 residues. Unmatched junction bases numbered 8, after V lost 0 bases and J lost 4 bases.

This clonotype was picked up many times. V and J are TRBV20-1 and TRBJ1-6, with 8 bases lining up with TRBD1. Germline CDR1 and CDR2: DFQATT and SNEGSKA (reference sequence). The CDR3 runs to 14 residues. The ends lost 6 bases at V and 6 bases at J; junction bases unmatched: 7. The CDR3 DNA reads as TGCAGTGCGCCCCGGACAGGGCGTAATTCACCCCTCCACTTT. Encoded protein: CSAPRTGRNSPLHF.

The chain joins TRBV7-2 to TRBJ2-7; no clear D gene. Per germline, CDR1 SGHTA and CDR2 FQGNSA. V lost 1 base and J lost 9, with 19 bases in between. The CDR3 length is 15 residues. CDR3 sequence: CASSLGLADPSGQYF. The CDR3 region has the DNA TGTGCCAGCAGCTTAGGACTGGCAGACCCGTCAGGGCAGTACTTC. Looking up the rest from reference TRBV7-2 and TRBJ2-7 gives the full variable domain: GAGVSQSPSNKVTEKGKDVELRCDPISGHTALYWYRQSLGQGLEFLIYFQGNSAPDKSGLPSDRFSAERTGGSVSTLTIQRTQQEDSAVYLCASSLGLADPSGQYFGPGTRLTVT.

The chain has TRBV7-8 and TRBJ2-7; D is unresolved. There are 12 residues in the CDR3. CDR1 SGHVS and CDR2 FQNEAQ come from the germline V gene. V was cut by 6 bases and J by 2 bases, with 8 bases left in between. The CDR3 is CASRDPTYEQYF. CDR3 coding DNA: TGTGCCAGCAGGGACCCGACCTACGAGCAGTACTTC. The full variable domain, completed using reference TRBV7-8 and TRBJ2-7, is GAGVSQSPRYKVAKRGQDVALRCDPISGHVSLFWYQQALGQGPEFLTYFQNEAQLDKSGLPSDRFFAERPEGSVSTLKIQRTQQEDSAVYLCASRDPTYEQYFGPGTRLTVT.

This clonotype was counted at least ten times. V gene TRBV5-4 combines with J gene TRBJ2-5, with D unclear. Germline lookup yields CDR1 SGHNT and CDR2 YYREEE (reference sequence). The CDR3 loop spans 15 amino acids. Trimming pared 5 bases from V and 0 bases from J, leaving 14 bases between. The CDR3: CASSKGQAYQETQYF. CDR3 bases: TGTGCCAGCAGTAAGGGCCAAGCCTACCAAGAGACCCAGTACTTC.

CDR3 in amino acids: CSAPPRASSYEQYF. The CDR3 DNA follows: TGCAGTGCCCCCCCGAGGGCGAGCTCCTACGAGCAGTACTTC. V and J are TRBV20-1 and TRBJ2-7, with D possibly matching TRBD2 (5 bases). The V and J ends lost 6 bases and 0 bases respectively, with 15 bases between them. Germline V gene sequence: CDR1 DFQATT, CDR2 SNEGSKA (reference sequence). This CDR3 region has 14 residues.

The chain is built from TRBV2 and TRBJ2-7, with a tentative D call TRBD1 (6 bases). CDR1 SNHLY and CDR2 FYNNEI come from the germline V gene. V lost 6 bases and J 7 bases, leaving 16 bases between the germline ends. CDR3 length equals 13 residues. CDR3: CASRQGQHHEQYF. CDR3 in DNA: TGTGCCAGCAGACAAGGACAGCATCATGAGCAGTACTTC.

For this clonotype: A read error is possible here, since a much larger clone lies one base away. CDR3 amino acids: CASSQAPGGGYTF. DNA of the CDR3: TGTGCCAGCAGCCAAGCCCCAGGGGGTGGCTACACCTTC. The chain joins TRBV7-9 to TRBJ1-2; 7 bases align to TRBD1. This CDR3 is built from 13 residues. V shed 5 bases and J 7 bases; nucleotides not matched to a gene: 7. Germline CDR1 is SEHNR and CDR2 is FQNEAQ (reference sequence).

The V call is TRBV19, the J call TRBJ2-1; D is unresolved. The CDR3 totals 14 residues. Trimming shortened V by 1 base and J by 4 bases, and 8 bases separated the two germline ends. The germline V gene encodes CDR1 LNHDA and CDR2 SQIVND (reference sequence). The DNA for the CDR3 is TGTGCCAGTAGTATAGCGGGTCAATACAATGAGCAGTTCTTC. Translated: CASSIAGQYNEQFF.

This clonotype was counted ten times or more. The CDR3 here is CASSQVTSGSPRSGELFF. The CDR3 coding sequence is TGCGCCAGCAGCCAAGTTACTAGCGGGAGCCCACGATCCGGGGAGCTGTTTTTT. The chain uses TRBV4-1 and TRBJ2-2; 11 bases fit TRBD2. The germline V gene has CDR1 MGHRA and CDR2 YSYEKL. V lost 1 base and J lost 6; bases outside the gene matches: 10. There are 18 residues in the CDR3.

The chain couples TRBV4-2 to TRBJ1-2, with TRBD1 matching 9 bases. J lost 4 bases, V lost 0 bases, and 3 bases had no gene match. CDR3 size: 15 residues. In germline, CDR1 is LGHNA, CDR2 YNFKEQ. The CDR3 bases are TGTGCCAGCAGCCAAGATGAGACAGGGGGCTATGGCTACACCTTC. This gives the protein CASSQDETGGYGYTF.

Ten or more counts support this clonotype. This chain's CDR3 is CASSQLAGGTYEQYF. The CDR3 DNA reads TGTGCCAGCAGCCAGCTAGCGGGAGGCACCTACGAGCAGTACTTC. The chain recombines TRBV14 with TRBJ2-7, with TRBD2 matching 11 bases. Trimming removed 3 bases from V and 2 bases from J; junction bases left unmatched: 3. CDR3 length equals 15 residues. Germline loops: CDR1 SGHDN, CDR2 FVKESK.

The chain combines TRBV20-1 with TRBJ2-1, with TRBD2 identical over 7 bases. The J call is doubtful: the DNA matches TRBJ2-7 better. The length of the CDR3 is 16 residues. Germline V gene lookup returns CDR1 DFQATT and CDR2 SNEGSKA (reference sequence). CDR3 region: CSARDPSGSSYNEQYF. CDR3 nucleotide sequence: TGCAGTGCTAGAGACCCTAGCGGAAGCTCCTACAATGAGCAGTACTTC.